This entry lists 13 T cell receptor beta chains sequenced from one sample in a study of shared T cell receptors in the human thymus. This table comes from immunoSEQ multiplex PCR, and its TCRdb copy is limited to in-frame clones, with some not included. Of roughly 710,000 clones in the sample, 70% to 90% were seen once. These data were likewise used in another study, on human thymus T cells.

Sequenced: thymocytes. The origin of the receptors is a girl in the first two years of life with a congenital heart defect.

This clone was detected once. The chain uses TRBV6-1 and TRBJ1-1, with 8 bases identical to TRBD1. V trimming: 10 bases; J trimming: 3 bases; junction bases outside the gene matches: 13. Germline CDR1 MNHNS, CDR2 SASEGT. The CDR3 extends over 15 amino acids. For the CDR3, the DNA is TGTGCCACCATGGGACAGGCAGGTACGGACACTGAAGCTTTCTTT. Translated: CATMGQAGTDTEAFF.

The chain has TRBV4-1 and TRBJ2-6, with D unclear. The CDR3 is 16 amino acids. Germline V gives CDR1 MGHRA, CDR2 YSYEKL. Trimming cost V 1 base and J 6 bases, with 13 bases left between them. The CDR3 sequence: CASSQVGRRQANVLTF. The CDR3 DNA sequence: TGCGCCAGCAGCCAAGTTGGTCGTCGACAGGCCAACGTCCTGACTTTC.

The gene calls are TRBV4-1 and TRBJ1-2; D is perhaps TRBD1 (6 bases). The V end lost 3 bases, the J end lost 2 bases, and 22 bases lay between the germline ends. This CDR3 contains 18 residues. The germline CDR1 and CDR2 sequences are MGHRA and YSYEKL. CDR3 loop: CASSQGSLQGGENYGYTF. The CDR3 DNA reads as TGCGCCAGCAGCCAGGGGTCCCTTCAAGGGGGAGAGAACTATGGCTACACCTTC.

The chain carries TRBV6-1 and TRBJ1-5, with D unclear. V was trimmed by 8 bases and J by 7 bases, leaving 21 bases between them. The CDR3 is 15 amino acids. CDR1 MNHNS and CDR2 SASEGT come from the germline V gene. The CDR3: CASGAARPISQPQHF. The CDR3 bases are TGTGCCAGCGGCGCCGCCCGTCCCATTAGCCAGCCCCAGCATTTT.

Note on this clone: One junction end does not reproduce the germline sequence, and a read error may be involved. Additional DNA sequences in this sample encode the identical CDR3. The rearrangement joins TRBV2 to TRBJ2-7, with 11 positions matching TRBD2. The CDR3 covers 18 residues. Germline V lookup: CDR1 SNHLY, CDR2 FYNNEI. The CDR3 DNA is TGTGCCAGCAGTGAAGTAGCGGGGGGGCGGCGAGGCTGGTTCGAGCAGTACTTT. It specifies CASSEVAGGRRGWFEQYF.

The rearrangement joins TRBV6-5 to TRBJ1-1, with D hard to call. The germline V and J ends were trimmed by 6 bases and 2 bases, with 10 bases remaining between them. The V gene's germline CDR1 is MNHEY and CDR2 SVGAGI. The CDR3 covers 13 residues. CDR3 nucleotide sequence: TGTGCCAGCAGGTCCCAACTAAACACTGAAGCTTTCTTT. It yields the protein CASRSQLNTEAFF.

This sequence joins TRBV21-1 and TRBJ1-1. TRBV21-1 is a recognized pseudogene. The CDR3 covers 15 residues. CDR3: CASSSKEGGRTEAFF. CDR3 DNA sequence: TGTGCCAGCAGCAGTAAGGAGGGTGGTAGGACTGAAGCTTTCTTT.

The chain joins TRBV19 to TRBJ2-5; the D gene is possibly TRBD2 (5 bases). CDR1 and CDR2 (germline): LNHDA, SQIVND (reference sequence). The CDR3 is 16 residues long. Between the trimmed V and J ends, which lost 4 bases and 2 bases, there was a span of 17 bases. The DNA of the CDR3 is TGTGCCAGTAGTACTCGGACGACCCGGGATCAAGAGACCCAGTACTTC. Translation: CASSTRTTRDQETQYF. The full variable domain, its missing parts supplied by reference TRBV19 and TRBJ2-5, is DGGITQSPKYLFRKEGQNVTLSCEQNLNHDAMYWYRQDPGQGLRLIYYSQIVNDFQKGDIAEGYSVSREKKESFPLTVTSAQKNPTAFYLCASSTRTTRDQETQYFGPGTRLLVL.

This clone appeared a single time. The V gene is TRBV28, the J gene TRBJ1-1; TRBD1 matches 10 bases. CDR3 length: 16 amino acids. Germline V gene data show CDR1 as MDHEN and CDR2 as SYDVKM. With V trimmed by 3 bases and J by 3 bases, 7 bases remained unmatched. In DNA form, the CDR3 reads TGTGCCAGCAGTTTGACGGGACAGGGGTGGGACACTGAAGCTTTCTTT. Its translation is CASSLTGQGWDTEAFF.

The chain has TRBV5-1 and TRBJ2-5; D gene uncertain. The germline V gene encodes CDR1 SGHRS and CDR2 YFSETQ. The CDR3 covers 14 residues. The V end lost 6 bases, the J end lost 2 bases, and 14 bases lay between the germline ends. This chain's CDR3 is CASTPDGGQETQYF. CDR3 DNA sequence: TGCGCCAGCACCCCCGATGGCGGACAAGAGACCCAGTACTTC.

The chain is built from TRBV7-4 and TRBJ1-2; TRBD1 is a possible D gene (5 bases). Looked up from germline, CDR1 is SGHVT and CDR2 is SQSDAQ. Trimming took 1 base from V and 5 from J, leaving 14 bases between them. This CDR3 comprises 15 residues. The CDR3 region has the DNA TGTGCCAGCAGCTTAGGGTGCTGGGGGGGGTATGGCTACACCTTC. This translates into CASSLGCWGGYGYTF.

The chain is built from TRBV6-5 and TRBJ2-5; D gene unclear. The CDR3 contains 14 residues. Trimming left V 7 bases short and J 0 bases short, with 12 bases between. Germline lookup yields CDR1 MNHEY and CDR2 SVGAGI. The CDR3 spells CASTFDLYQETQYF. The CDR3 DNA sequence: TGTGCCAGCACTTTCGACTTGTACCAAGAGACCCAGTACTTC.

The chain recombines TRBV9 with TRBJ2-7; D may be TRBD1 (6 bases). CDR3 length: 15 amino acids. V lost 4 bases and J 2 bases, leaving 16 bases between the germline ends. CDR1 is SGDLS, CDR2 YYNGEE, per germline. The CDR3 sequence: CASSPLGGGAYEQYF. Here the CDR3 DNA reads TGTGCCAGCAGCCCGCTTGGGGGCGGCGCCTACGAGCAGTACTTC.